The 20 T cell receptor beta chains below come from one sample, sequenced in a study of blood T cells in healthy people across ages. Next came a second PCR, run for about 7 to 12 cycles, which used a sample-barcoded 5' primer along with a J-beta primer mix. TCRdb re-analysed the 5' RACE reads in MiXCR, keeping a single row per CDR3 protein. Found here are about 1.8 million distinct CDR3 sequences, about 50% of them singletons; the top ten hold around 2.1%. Sequenced material: blood. The receptors shown here come from a woman between 40 and 50 years old in good health.

The V gene is TRBV25-1, the J gene TRBJ1-2, with D possibly TRBD1 on 5 matching bases. Germline lookup yields CDR1 MGHDK and CDR2 SYGVNS. The CDR3 spans 13 residues. Trimming stripped 1 base from V and 8 bases from J, with 11 bases between. CDR3 residues: CASSESGSRGYTF. Written as DNA, the CDR3 is TGTGCCAGCAGTGAATCAGGGTCGCGAGGCTACACCTTC.

The genes are TRBV20-1 and TRBJ1-2, with 7 bases matching TRBD1. Germline CDR1 reads DFQATT; CDR2 reads SNEGSKA (reference sequence). V was pared by 4 bases and J by 1 base, with 6 bases of the junction left unmatched. The CDR3 contains 14 residues. This CDR3 reads CSAIRQGFNYGYTF. In DNA form, the CDR3 reads TGCAGTGCTATCCGACAGGGATTTAACTATGGCTACACCTTC.

CDR3 in DNA: TGTGCCTGCAAATTTTCTCAAAATCCTCAGTTCTTC. Amino acid sequence: CACKFSQNPQFF. The chain carries TRBV7-9 and TRBJ2-1; D not certain. V was trimmed by 11 bases and J by 13 bases, leaving 21 bases between them. The CDR3 is made up of 12 amino acids. The germline CDR1 and CDR2 sequences are SEHNR and FQNEAQ (reference sequence).

This clonotype was seen at least ten times. J is TRBJ2-1 and V is TRBV7-2; D unresolved. The CDR3 covers 13 residues. Between the trimmed V and J ends, which lost 5 bases and 5 bases, there was a span of 10 bases. CDR1 is SGHTA and CDR2 is FQGNSA in the germline V gene. The CDR3 loop reads CASSRRLNNEQFF. Written as DNA, the CDR3 is TGTGCCAGCAGCCGCAGACTGAACAATGAGCAGTTCTTC. The whole variable domain, filled in from reference TRBV7-2 and TRBJ2-1, reads GAGVSQSPSNKVTEKGKDVELRCDPISGHTALYWYRQSLGQGLEFLIYFQGNSAPDKSGLPSDRFSAERTGGSVSTLTIQRTQQEDSAVYLCASSRRLNNEQFFGPGTRLTVL.

This rearrangement joins TRBV2 to TRBJ2-4; 8 bases agree with TRBD2. Germline V lookup: CDR1 SNHLY, CDR2 FYNNEI. This CDR3 spans 19 amino acids. Trimming removed 8 bases from V and 0 bases from J; junction bases left unmatched: 18. The CDR3, as DNA: TGTGCCAGCTCGCATGGGGGCGGGGGGATTAAGGGAGCCAAAAACATTCAGTACTTC. Protein sequence: CASSHGGGGIKGAKNIQYF.

The chain combines TRBV9 with TRBJ2-3; D may match TRBD1 or TRBD2 (5 bases each). Trimming pared 1 base from V and 0 bases from J, leaving 9 bases between. The CDR3 length is 15 residues. Germline V CDR1 and CDR2: SGDLS, YYNGEE. DNA of the CDR3: TGTGCCAGCAGCGTATCTGAGGGGAGCACAGATACGCAGTATTTT. Its protein product is CASSVSEGSTDTQYF. The whole variable domain, filled in from reference TRBV9 and TRBJ2-3, reads DSGVTQTPKHLITATGQRVTLRCSPRSGDLSVYWYQQSLDQGLQFLIQYYNGEERAKGNILERFSAQQFPDLHSELNLSSLELGDSALYFCASSVSEGSTDTQYFGPGTRLTVL.

The J gene is TRBJ2-5, the V gene TRBV2; D possibly corresponds to TRBD1 (6 bases). With 6 bases removed from V and 5 bases from J, the gap between germline ends came to 13 bases. The CDR3 spans 13 residues. Germline V gene data show CDR1 as SNHLY and CDR2 as FYNNEI. CDR3 residues: CASSGGQRETQYF. CDR3 in DNA: TGTGCCAGCAGCGGCGGACAGCGGGAGACCCAGTACTTC. Filled out from reference TRBV2 and TRBJ2-5, the complete variable domain reads EPEVTQTPSHQVTQMGQEVILRCVPISNHLYFYWYRQILGQKVEFLVSFYNNEISEKSEIFDDQFSVERPDGSNFTLKIRSTKLEDSAMYFCASSGGQRETQYFGPGTRLLVL.

V and J are TRBV10-3 and TRBJ1-3; D remains ambiguous. Germline CDR1 reads ENHRY; CDR2 reads SYGVKD. The length of the CDR3 is 16 residues. Deletions cut 2 bases from V and 0 bases from J, with 11 bases between. In DNA form, the CDR3 reads TGTGCCATCAGTGAGGCGGCAGCCAGCTCTGGAAACACCATATATTTT. As protein: CAISEAAASSGNTIYF.

V is TRBV5-1 and J is TRBJ2-7; 13 bases line up with TRBD2. Per the germline V gene, CDR1 is SGHRS and CDR2 is YFSETQ. Losses at the gene ends were 7 bases for V and 2 bases for J; bases not matched to a gene: 3. This CDR3 contains 14 residues. CDR3 sequence (DNA): TGCGCCAGCTCCGGGACTAGCGGGGCCTACGAGCAGTACTTC. Translated, it gives CASSGTSGAYEQYF.

This chain's CDR3 is CSVVDITYNEQFF. CDR3 nucleotide sequence: TGCAGCGTTGTTGACATTACCTACAATGAGCAGTTCTTC. The chain recombines TRBV29-1 with TRBJ2-1; no reliable D call. CDR1 is SQVTM and CDR2 is ANQGSEA in the germline V gene. This CDR3 comprises 13 residues. Trimming took 4 bases from V and 2 from J, leaving 9 bases between them.

This chain uses TRBV27 with TRBJ2-3; either TRBD1 or TRBD2 may supply D (6 bases each). Trimming pared 3 bases from V and 5 bases from J, leaving 15 bases between. This CDR3 has 15 residues. The germline V gene encodes CDR1 MNHEY and CDR2 SMNVEV (reference sequence). CDR3 DNA sequence: TGTGCCAGCAGTTTGTGGAGGGGGGCGGTAGATACGCAGTATTTT. This codes for CASSLWRGAVDTQYF.

The chain uses TRBV15 and TRBJ2-7; D may correspond to TRBD1 or TRBD2 (7 bases each). Deletions cut 0 bases from V and 4 bases from J, with 16 bases between. Germline-derived CDR1 and CDR2 are LNHNV and YYDKDF (reference sequence). The CDR3 runs 16 residues. The CDR3 loop is CATSRDRPQGGYEQYF. CDR3 DNA sequence: TGTGCCACCAGCAGAGATCGGCCTCAGGGGGGGTACGAGCAGTACTTC.

This clonotype was found a few times. This sequence joins TRBV4-1 and TRBJ1-2, with no clear D. With 3 bases removed from V and 8 bases from J, the gap between germline ends came to 16 bases. Germline V lookup: CDR1 MGHRA, CDR2 YSYEKL. The CDR3 spans 14 residues. The CDR3 DNA sequence: TGCGCCAGCAGCCATTCCTCCCCGGGTTTCGGCTACACCTTC. Its protein product is CASSHSSPGFGYTF.

This clonotype was counted once. The chain couples TRBV2 to TRBJ1-1; unclear D gene. Germline V gene data show CDR1 as SNHLY and CDR2 as FYNNEI. V was shortened by 7 bases and J by 13 bases, with 16 bases between the two germline ends. There are 11 residues in the CDR3. The CDR3 spells CASTYHQGRFF. The CDR3 nucleotides are TGTGCCAGCACTTATCATCAAGGCCGTTTCTTT.

The rearrangement joins TRBV10-3 to TRBJ2-1, with no clear D. The germline V gene encodes CDR1 ENHRY and CDR2 SYGVKD. CDR3 size: 13 residues. Trimming cost V 5 bases and J 4 bases, with 9 bases left between them. CDR3 region: CAISPALYNEQFF. The CDR3 bases are TGTGCCATCAGTCCAGCCCTTTACAATGAGCAGTTCTTC.

The J gene is TRBJ2-1, the V gene TRBV27, with D hard to call. The end of the DNA fits TRBJ2-7 better, so the J call may be wrong. In germline, CDR1 is MNHEY, CDR2 SMNVEV (reference sequence). The CDR3 length is 14 residues. CDR3 in DNA: TGTGCCAGCAGTCGGGCAAGCTCCTACAATGAGCAGTACTTC. Translated, it gives CASSRASSYNEQYF.

The chain carries TRBV6-2 or TRBV6-3 and TRBJ2-7, with 11 nucleotides matching TRBD2. The J call could be wrong; TRBJ2-5 is a better fit for the DNA end. The germline gives CDR1 MNHEY, CDR2 SVGEGT. The length of the CDR3 is 15 residues. In nucleotides, the CDR3 is TGTGCCAGCAGTCAAACCTCGACTAGCGGGAAGACCCAGTACTTC. It yields the protein CASSQTSTSGKTQYF.

The genes are TRBV28 and TRBJ2-3; TRBD2 agrees at 8 bases. CDR3 size: 16 residues. Germline trimming cut 2 bases from V and 10 bases from J; bases unmatched to any gene: 14. CDR1 is MDHEN, CDR2 SYDVKM, per germline. Written as DNA, the CDR3 is TGTGCCAGCAGTTTAGTCTTGAGAGCGGGGGCCGGTGCGCAGTATTTT. It yields the protein CASSLVLRAGAGAQYF.

This clonotype has a handful of counts. The chain combines TRBV7-9 with TRBJ1-1, with 8 bases fitting TRBD1. This CDR3 spans 14 amino acids. Germline V gene sequence: CDR1 SEHNR, CDR2 FQNEAQ (reference sequence). Losses at the gene ends were 4 bases for V and 5 bases for J; bases not matched to a gene: 6. The DNA of the CDR3 is TGTGCCAGCAGCTCGGACAGGGAAGGGACTGAAGCTTTCTTT. This translates into CASSSDREGTEAFF.

This clonotype was counted only a few times. V and J are TRBV7-2 and TRBJ1-5; D remains ambiguous. The CDR3 runs to 15 residues. CDR1 and CDR2 from the germline V gene are SGHTA and FQGNSA. Between the trimmed V and J ends, which lost 5 bases and 4 bases, there was a span of 15 bases. CDR3 in amino acids: CASSGGVTWNQPQHF. The DNA for the CDR3 is TGTGCCAGCAGCGGAGGAGTGACGTGGAATCAGCCCCAGCATTTT.